This TCR beta chain was captured in a study of blood T cell repertoires in COVID-19. About the research overall: Whether acute or convalescent, the COVID-19 samples came from the United States, Italy and Spain. T cells, B-cell-depleted T cells, or PBMCs provided the cDNA or gDNA that served as material.

In the original analysis: Quantification of nucleated cells was approximated via reference gene primer amplification. Some clones are missing from TCRdb's copy, which holds only in-frame ones; the method was immunoSEQ multiplex PCR. That table supplies the V and J calls and clone size; D and trimming were determined from the DNA. The sample has about 190,000 clones, 65% to 80% seen once. V gave up 5 bases and J gave up 2 bases, with 10 bases separating them. Germline CDR1 MNHNY, CDR2 SVGAGI (reference sequence). This CDR3 comprises 14 residues. Sequences were obtained from peripheral blood. J is TRBJ1-5 and V is TRBV6-6; possible D gene TRBD1, 5 bases. This receptor was identified in a man aged 45-65 years who had recovered from COVID-19. The CDR3, as DNA: TGTGCCAGCAGTCCCAGGGATGGCAATCAGCCCCAGCATTTT. It is translated as CASSPRDGNQPQHF.